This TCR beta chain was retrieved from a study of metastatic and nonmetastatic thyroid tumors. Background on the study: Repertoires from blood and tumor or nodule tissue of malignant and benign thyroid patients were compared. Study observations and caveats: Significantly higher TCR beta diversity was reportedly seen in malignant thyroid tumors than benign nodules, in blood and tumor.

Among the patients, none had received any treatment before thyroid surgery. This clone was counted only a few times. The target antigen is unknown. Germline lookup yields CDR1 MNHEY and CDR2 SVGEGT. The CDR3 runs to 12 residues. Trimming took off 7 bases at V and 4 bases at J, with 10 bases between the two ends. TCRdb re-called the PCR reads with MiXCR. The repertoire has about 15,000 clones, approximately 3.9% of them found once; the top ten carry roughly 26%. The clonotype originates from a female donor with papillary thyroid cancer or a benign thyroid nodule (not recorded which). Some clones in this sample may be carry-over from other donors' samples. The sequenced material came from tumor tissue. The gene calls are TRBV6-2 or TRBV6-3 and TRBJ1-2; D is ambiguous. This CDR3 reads CASNAQAYGYTF. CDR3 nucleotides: TGTGCCAGCAACGCCCAAGCCTATGGCTACACCTTC.